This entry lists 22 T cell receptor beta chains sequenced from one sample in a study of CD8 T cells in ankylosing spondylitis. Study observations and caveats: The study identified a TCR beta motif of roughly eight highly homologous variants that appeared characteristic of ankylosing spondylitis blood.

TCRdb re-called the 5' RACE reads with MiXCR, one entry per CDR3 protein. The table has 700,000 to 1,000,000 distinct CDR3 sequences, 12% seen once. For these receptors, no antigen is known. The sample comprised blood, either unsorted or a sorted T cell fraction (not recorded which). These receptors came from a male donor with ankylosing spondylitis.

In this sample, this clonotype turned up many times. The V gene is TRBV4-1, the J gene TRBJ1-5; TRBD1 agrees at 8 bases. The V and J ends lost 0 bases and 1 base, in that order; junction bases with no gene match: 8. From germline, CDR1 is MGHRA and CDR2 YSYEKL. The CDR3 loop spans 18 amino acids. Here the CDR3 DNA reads TGCGCCAGCAGCCAAGAGGGTCCAGGGGGCGGAAGCAATCAGCCCCAGCATTTT. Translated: CASSQEGPGGGSNQPQHF.

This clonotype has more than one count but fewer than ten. CDR3 in amino acids: CATRATSTDTQYF. The DNA of the CDR3 is TGTGCCACCAGGGCGACTAGCACAGATACGCAGTATTTT. The rearrangement links TRBV24-1 to TRBJ2-3; D not certain. Germline CDR1 is KGHDR and CDR2 is SFDVKD. The CDR3 runs to 13 residues. V was shortened by 7 bases and J by 0 bases, with 7 bases between the two germline ends.

The CDR3 region is CSASVWSYEQYF. The CDR3 nucleotides read TGCAGTGCTAGTGTCTGGAGCTACGAGCAGTACTTC. This chain uses TRBV20-1 with TRBJ2-7, with unresolved D. The CDR3 contains 12 residues. The germline V gene has CDR1 DFQATT and CDR2 SNEGSKA (reference sequence). Trimming shortened V by 3 bases and J by 3 bases, and 9 bases separated the two germline ends.

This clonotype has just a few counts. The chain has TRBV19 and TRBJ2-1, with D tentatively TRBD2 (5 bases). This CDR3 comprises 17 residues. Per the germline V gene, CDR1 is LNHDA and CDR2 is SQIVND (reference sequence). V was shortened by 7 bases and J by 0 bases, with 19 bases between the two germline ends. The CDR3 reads CASNPRPIGGSYNEQFF. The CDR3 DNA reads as TGTGCCAGTAACCCGCGCCCTATCGGAGGCTCCTACAATGAGCAGTTCTTC.

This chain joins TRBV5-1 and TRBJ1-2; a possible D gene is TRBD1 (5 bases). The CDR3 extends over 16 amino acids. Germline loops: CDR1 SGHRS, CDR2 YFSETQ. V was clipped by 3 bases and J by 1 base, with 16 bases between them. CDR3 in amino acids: CASSYGIGDLNYGYTF. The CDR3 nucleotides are TGCGCCAGCAGCTACGGTATCGGGGACCTTAACTATGGCTACACCTTC.

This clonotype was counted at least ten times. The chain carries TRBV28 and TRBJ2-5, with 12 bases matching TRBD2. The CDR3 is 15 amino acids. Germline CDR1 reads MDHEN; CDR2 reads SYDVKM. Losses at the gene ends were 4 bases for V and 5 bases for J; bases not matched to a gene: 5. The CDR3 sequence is CASSSLAGGRETQYF. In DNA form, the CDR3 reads TGTGCCAGCAGTTCACTAGCGGGGGGCCGGGAGACCCAGTACTTC.

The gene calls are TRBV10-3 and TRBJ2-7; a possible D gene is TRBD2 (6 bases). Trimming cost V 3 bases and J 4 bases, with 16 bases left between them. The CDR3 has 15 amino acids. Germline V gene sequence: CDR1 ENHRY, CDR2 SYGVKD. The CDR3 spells CAISDPGVLTYEQYF. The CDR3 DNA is TGTGCCATCAGTGATCCGGGAGTCTTAACGTACGAGCAGTACTTC.

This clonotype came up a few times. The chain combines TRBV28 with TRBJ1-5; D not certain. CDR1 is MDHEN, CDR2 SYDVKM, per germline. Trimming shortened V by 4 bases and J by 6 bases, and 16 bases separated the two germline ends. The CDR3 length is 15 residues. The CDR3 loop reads CASSSAGWVSQPQHF. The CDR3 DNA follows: TGTGCCAGCAGTTCCGCGGGATGGGTAAGTCAGCCCCAGCATTTT.

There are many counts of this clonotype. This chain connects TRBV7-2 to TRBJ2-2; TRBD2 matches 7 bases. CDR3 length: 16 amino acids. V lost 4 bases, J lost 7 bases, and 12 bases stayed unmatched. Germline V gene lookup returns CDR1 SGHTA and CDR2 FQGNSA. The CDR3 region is CASSSRGSGYGGELFF. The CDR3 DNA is TGTGCCAGCAGCTCTCGTGGTAGCGGGTACGGCGGGGAGCTGTTTTTT.

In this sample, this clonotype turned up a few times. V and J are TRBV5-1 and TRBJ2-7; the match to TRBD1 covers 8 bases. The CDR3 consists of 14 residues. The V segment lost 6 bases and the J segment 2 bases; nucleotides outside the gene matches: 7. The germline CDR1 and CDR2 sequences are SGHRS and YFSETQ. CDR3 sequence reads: CASNPGQETYEQYF. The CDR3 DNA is TGCGCCAGCAATCCGGGACAGGAGACCTACGAGCAGTACTTC.

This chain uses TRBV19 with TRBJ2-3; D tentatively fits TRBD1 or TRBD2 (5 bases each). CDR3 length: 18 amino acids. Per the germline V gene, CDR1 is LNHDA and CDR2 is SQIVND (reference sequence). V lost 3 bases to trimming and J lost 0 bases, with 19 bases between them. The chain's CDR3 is CASSIRAGTQSSTDTQYF. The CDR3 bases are TGTGCCAGTAGTATTCGGGCAGGGACCCAATCTAGCACAGATACGCAGTATTTT.

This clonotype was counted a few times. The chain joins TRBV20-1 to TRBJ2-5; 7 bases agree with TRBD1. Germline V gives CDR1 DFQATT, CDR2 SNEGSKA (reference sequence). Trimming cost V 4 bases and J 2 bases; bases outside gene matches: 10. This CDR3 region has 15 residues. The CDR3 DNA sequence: TGCAGTGCTAATACTGCCGGGACAGCGCAAGAGACCCAGTACTTC. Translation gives CSANTAGTAQETQYF.

Here the CDR3 reads CASSTRRVGDTEAFF. The CDR3 DNA follows: TGTGCCAGCAGCACCCGGCGGGTCGGGGACACTGAAGCTTTCTTT. J is TRBJ1-1 and V is TRBV21-1; TRBD1 is the table's D call, not checked against the DNA. TRBV21-1 represents a pseudogene. CDR3 length: 15 amino acids.

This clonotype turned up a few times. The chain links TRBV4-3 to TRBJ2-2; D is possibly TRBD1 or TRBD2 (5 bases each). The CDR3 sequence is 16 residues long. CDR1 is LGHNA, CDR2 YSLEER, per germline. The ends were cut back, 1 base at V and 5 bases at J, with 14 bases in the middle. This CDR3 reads CASSQVAGWGTGELFF. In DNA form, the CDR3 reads TGCGCCAGCAGCCAAGTCGCGGGTTGGGGGACCGGGGAGCTGTTTTTT.

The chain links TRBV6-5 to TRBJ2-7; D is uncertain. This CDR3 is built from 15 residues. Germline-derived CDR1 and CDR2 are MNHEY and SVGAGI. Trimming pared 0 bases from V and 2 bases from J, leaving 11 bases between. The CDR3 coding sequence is TGTGCCAGCAGTTACTCGACCCTGGGCACCTACGAGCAGTACTTC. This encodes CASSYSTLGTYEQYF.

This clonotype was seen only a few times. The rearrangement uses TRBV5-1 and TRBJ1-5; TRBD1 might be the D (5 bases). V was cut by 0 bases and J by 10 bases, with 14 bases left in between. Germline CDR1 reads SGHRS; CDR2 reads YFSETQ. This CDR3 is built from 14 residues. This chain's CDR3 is CASSLETDAGPQHF. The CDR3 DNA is TGCGCCAGCAGCTTGGAGACAGATGCAGGACCCCAGCATTTT.

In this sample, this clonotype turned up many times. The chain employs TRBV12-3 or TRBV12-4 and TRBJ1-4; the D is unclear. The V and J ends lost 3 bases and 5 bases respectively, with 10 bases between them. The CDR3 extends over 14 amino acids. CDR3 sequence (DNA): TGTGCCAGCAGTTTGAACAGCGTGAATGAAAAACTGTTTTTT. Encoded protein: CASSLNSVNEKLFF.

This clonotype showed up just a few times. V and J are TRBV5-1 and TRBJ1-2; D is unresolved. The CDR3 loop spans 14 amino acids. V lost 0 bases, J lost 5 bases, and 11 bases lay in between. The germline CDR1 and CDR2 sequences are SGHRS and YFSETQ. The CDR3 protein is CASSLDPWEYGYTF. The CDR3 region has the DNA TGCGCCAGCAGCTTGGATCCTTGGGAATATGGCTACACCTTC.

The CDR3 here is CASSPGLLEDTQYF. CDR3 DNA: TGTGCCAGCAGCCCTGGCCTACTTGAGGATACGCAGTATTTT. The chain combines TRBV5-6 with TRBJ2-3, with unresolved D. The CDR3 has 14 amino acids. Germline CDR1 and CDR2: SGHDT and YYEEEE. Trimming shortened V by 4 bases and J by 6 bases, and 15 bases separated the two germline ends.

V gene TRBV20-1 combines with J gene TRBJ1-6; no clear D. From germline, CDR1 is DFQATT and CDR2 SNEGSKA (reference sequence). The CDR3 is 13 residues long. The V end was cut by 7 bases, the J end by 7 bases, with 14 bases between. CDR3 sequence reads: CSGTEDQNSPLHF. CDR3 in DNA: TGCAGTGGTACAGAAGACCAAAATTCACCCCTCCACTTT.

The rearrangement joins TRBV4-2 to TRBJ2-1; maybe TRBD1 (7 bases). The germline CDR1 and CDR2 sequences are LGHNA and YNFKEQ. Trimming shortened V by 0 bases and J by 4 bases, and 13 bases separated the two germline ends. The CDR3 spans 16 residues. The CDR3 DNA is TGTGCCAGCAGCCAAGATTCAGGGGGGTGGTACAATGAGCAGTTCTTC. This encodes CASSQDSGGWYNEQFF.

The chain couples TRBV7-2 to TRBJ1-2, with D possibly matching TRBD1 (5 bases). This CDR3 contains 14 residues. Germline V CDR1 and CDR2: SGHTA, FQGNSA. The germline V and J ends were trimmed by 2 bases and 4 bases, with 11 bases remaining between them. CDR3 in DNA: TGTGCCAGCAGCTTAAACGCGGGACCCTATGGCTACACCTTC. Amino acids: CASSLNAGPYGYTF.